This T cell receptor (beta chain) was observed in a study of blood T cell repertoires in COVID-19. Germline CDR1 and CDR2: MNHEY and SVGEGT. The CDR3 has 16 residues. With 5 bases removed from V and 4 bases from J, the gap between germline ends came to 20 bases. In the original analysis: Reference gene primer amplification yielded estimated nucleated cell counts. The repertoire was sequenced with immunoSEQ multiplex PCR; TCRdb's copy has only in-frame clones and lacks some. Clone size and V and J calls were adopted from that table, with D and trimming inferred from the DNA. The sample consists of about 220,000 clones, about 82% of them appearing once. This clone was observed a single time.

The chain combines TRBV6-2 or TRBV6-3 with TRBJ1-1; D is ambiguous. The source is a woman in her 70s with COVID-19, enrolled during active disease. Source material: peripheral blood. This chain's CDR3 is CASSAMAGIRGTEAFF. In DNA, the CDR3 is TGTGCCAGCAGTGCGATGGCGGGTATCCGAGGCACTGAAGCTTTCTTT.